This record covers a single TCR beta chain. Its antigen remains unknown. The data are from a study of CD8 T cell repertoires and HIV-1 epitope variants. Study overall: Autologous T cell-negative cells served as antigen-presenting cells in equal numbers. General study results and limits: No clonotypes responded to the TAALDMSHF plasma variant; a few recognized KF9, one HW9.

V gave up 7 bases and J gave up 6 bases; unmatched junction bases: 2. This CDR3 spans 11 amino acids. CDR1 is SQVTM, CDR2 ANQGSEA, per germline. TCRdb keeps only in-frame clones here, not all; method: immunoSEQ multiplex PCR. The sample lists several thousand clones, more than 60% seen once, with over 40% in the top ten. Sequencing used cultured CD8+ T cells derived from PBMCs. The sequence was collected from a male donor with HIV. The chain combines TRBV29-1 with TRBJ2-2; 7 bases are shared with TRBD1. The CDR3 loop is CSGQGAGELFF. Written as DNA, the CDR3 is TGCAGCGGGCAGGGGGCCGGGGAGCTGTTTTTT.